This TCR beta chain originates from a study of T-cell reconstitution after alpha-beta-depleted transplantation in children. Study-wide points: Expanded graft clones, several hundred of them, were reportedly the source of alpha-beta T cells about two months after transplant. At day 60, the high TCRbeta diversity found in some patients originated from recipient T cells and thymic progenitors that had survived. One year post-transplant, T-cell counts and diversity were largely derived from T cells produced anew.

A note on this clonotype: The antigen is unknown.

During its preparation, the TCRbeta library received unique molecular identifiers. A single record per CDR3 protein comes from TCRdb applying MiXCR to the PCR reads. The sample carries roughly 670,000 distinct CDR3 sequences, around 14% recorded once. This receptor was identified in a girl aged 2 to 9 with congenital amegakaryocytic thrombocytopenia, due to receive a stem cell transplant. The sequenced sample was PBMCs, obtained before TCRalphabeta/CD19-depleted stem cell transplant.

CDR3 DNA sequence: TGCAGTGCCGAACTAGCGGCAGATCCCTACGAGCAGTACTTC. Encoded protein: CSAELAADPYEQYF. This sequence joins TRBV20-1 and TRBJ2-7, with 8 nucleotides matching TRBD2. Germline trimming cut 6 bases from V and 2 bases from J; bases unmatched to any gene: 9. Per germline, CDR1 DFQATT and CDR2 SNEGSKA (reference sequence). This CDR3 spans 14 amino acids.